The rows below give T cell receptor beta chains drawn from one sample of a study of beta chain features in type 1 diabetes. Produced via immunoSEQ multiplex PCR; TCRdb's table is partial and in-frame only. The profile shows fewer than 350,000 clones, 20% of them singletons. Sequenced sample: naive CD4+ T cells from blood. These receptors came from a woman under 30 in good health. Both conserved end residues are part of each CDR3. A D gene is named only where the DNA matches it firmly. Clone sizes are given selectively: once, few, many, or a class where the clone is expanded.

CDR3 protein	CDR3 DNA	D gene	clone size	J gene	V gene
CASSPGSSNTEAFF	TGTGCCAGCAGTCCGGGGTCATCGAACACTGAAGCTTTCTTT	-	once	TRBJ1-1	TRBV6-1
CASSLAGGRNQPQHF	TGCGCCAGCAGCTTGGCGGGTGGGAGGAATCAGCCCCAGCATTTT	-	-	TRBJ1-5	TRBV5-1
CASSSGYQSPLHF	TGTGCCAGCAGTTCAGGGTATCAATCACCCCTCCACTTT	-	-	TRBJ1-6	TRBV25-1
CASSYTGRNTEAFF	TGCGCCAGCAGCTATACAGGGCGGAACACTGAAGCTTTCTTT	-	-	TRBJ1-1	TRBV5-1
CASLGQGDDTQYF	TGTGCCAGTCTGGGACAGGGGGACGATACGCAGTATTTT	TRBD1	few	TRBJ2-3	TRBV27
CASSESSGSYEQYF	TGTGCCAGCAGTGAGTCTAGCGGGAGTTACGAGCAGTACTTC	TRBD2	-	TRBJ2-7	TRBV2
CASSVEGVRGQETQYF	TGTGCCAGCAGCGTAGAAGGGGTCAGGGGGCAAGAGACCCAGTACTTC	TRBD1	-	TRBJ2-5	TRBV9
CASSRDRGETQYF	TGTGCCAGCAGCCGGGACAGGGGGGAGACCCAGTACTTC	TRBD1	-	TRBJ2-5	TRBV7-2
CAWGTLSGNTIYF	TGTGCCTGGGGGACTCTCTCTGGAAACACCATATATTTT	-	-	TRBJ1-3	TRBV30
CASSLAAGPGDTQYF	TGTGCCAGCAGCTTAGCGGCAGGGCCGGGAGATACGCAGTATTTT	-	once	TRBJ2-3	TRBV7-6
CASSVSGGVGDTQYF	TGTGCCAGCAGCGTTAGCGGGGGAGTAGGAGATACGCAGTATTTT	TRBD2	-	TRBJ2-3	TRBV9
CAISELTSADIHF	TGTGCCATCAGTGAGTTAACTAGCGCCGATATACACTTC	TRBD2	-	TRBJ2-5	TRBV10-3
CASSLVSNQPQHF	TGTGCCAGCAGCTTAGTCTCCAATCAGCCCCAGCATTTT	-	few	TRBJ1-5	TRBV7-9
CAWSVRGGSNQPQHF	TGTGCCTGGAGTGTACGGGGAGGGAGCAATCAGCCCCAGCATTTT	-	-	TRBJ1-5	TRBV30
CASSLGLARRTQYF	TGTGCCAGCAGCTTGGGACTAGCACGTCGGACCCAGTACTTC	TRBD2	-	TRBJ2-5	TRBV7-9
CASSLGPGTEAFF	TGTGCCAGCAGCTTGGGTCCGGGCACTGAAGCTTTCTTT	-	-	TRBJ1-1	TRBV5-6
CATSRGQGGNEQYF	TGTGCCACCAGCAGAGGACAAGGTGGTAACGAGCAGTACTTC	-	-	TRBJ2-7	TRBV15
CSGKRDSNTGELFF	TGCAGCGGGAAACGGGACTCAAACACCGGGGAGCTGTTTTTT	-	-	TRBJ2-2	TRBV29-1
CASSLGTGRSTEAFF	TGCGCCAGCAGCTTAGGGACAGGGCGAAGCACTGAAGCTTTCTTT	TRBD1	-	TRBJ1-1	TRBV5-1
CASSLNRGYYEQYF	TGTGCCAGCAGCCTAAACAGGGGATACTACGAGCAGTACTTC	TRBD1	-	TRBJ2-7	TRBV5-4
CASSLTLVAYNEQFF	TGCGCCAGCAGCTTGACCCTAGTGGCCTACAATGAGCAGTTCTTC	-	-	TRBJ2-1	TRBV5-1
CSVEVTMNTEAFF	TGCAGCGTTGAAGTAACAATGAACACTGAAGCTTTCTTT	-	few	TRBJ1-1	TRBV29-1
CASSMAGQSSYEQYF	TGTGCCAGCAGCATGGCTGGACAAAGCTCCTACGAGCAGTACTTC	-	few	TRBJ2-7	TRBV5-5
CASSPTGLRGNTEAFF	TGTGCCAGCAGCCCTACAGGGTTGAGGGGGAACACTGAAGCTTTCTTT	-	once	TRBJ1-1	TRBV6-6
CASSPPSGTGETQYF	TGTGCCAGCAGCCCGCCCTCCGGGACTGGAGAGACCCAGTACTTC	-	-	TRBJ2-5	TRBV11-3
CASSFLGQGNTEAFF	TGTGCCAGCAGTTTCCTGGGACAGGGGAACACTGAAGCTTTCTTT	TRBD1	-	TRBJ1-1	TRBV27
CASSPLGSNQPQHF	TGCGCCAGCAGCCCTCTCGGGAGCAATCAGCCCCAGCATTTT	-	-	TRBJ1-5	TRBV4-1
CASSSRTSGSYEQYF	TGTGCCAGCAGTTCCCGGACTAGCGGCTCCTACGAGCAGTACTTC	TRBD2	-	TRBJ2-7	TRBV6-6
CASSLGTSTYNEQFF	TGTGCCAGCAGCTTAGGGACTTCTACCTACAATGAGCAGTTCTTC	-	-	TRBJ2-1	TRBV11-3
CASSGRDRVSKLFF	TGTGCCAGCAGCGGCCGGGACAGGGTTTCAAAACTGTTTTTT	TRBD1	-	TRBJ1-4	TRBV7-9
CASSDANRVMNTEAFF	TGTGCCAGCAGTGATGCTAACAGGGTTATGAACACTGAAGCTTTCTTT	-	few	TRBJ1-1	TRBV2
CASSQNRATFYEQYF	TGTGCCAGCAGCCAGAACAGGGCAACCTTCTACGAGCAGTACTTC	-	few	TRBJ2-7	TRBV4-2
CASSQEAGRHEQFF	TGTGCCAGCAGCCAAGAGGCGGGGAGGCATGAGCAGTTCTTC	-	once	TRBJ2-1	TRBV14